The rows below give T cell receptor beta chains drawn from one sample of a study of blood T cell repertoires in COVID-19. Produced via immunoSEQ multiplex PCR; TCRdb's table is partial and in-frame only. The repertoire holds about 280,000 clones, about nine tenths seen once, with around 3% in the top ten. The sequenced sample was peripheral blood. The receptors were gathered from a woman in her twenties or thirties with active or convalescent COVID-19. CDR3s include the opening cysteine and the closing phenylalanine or tryptophan. A D gene is named only where the DNA matches it firmly. Clone size, where shown, is once, few, many, or a class for clones that have expanded.

d_gene | j_gene | abundance | v_gene | CDR3aa | CDR3nt
TRBD1 | TRBJ1-1 | . | TRBV7-2 | CASSEYPGQGNEAFF | TGTGCCAGCAGCGAATATCCGGGACAGGGCAATGAAGCTTTCTTT
TRBD1 | TRBJ1-4 | once | TRBV29-1 | CSAAGTVNEKLFF | TGCAGCGCCGCCGGGACAGTTAATGAAAAACTGTTTTTT
TRBD1 | TRBJ1-2 | . | TRBV5-1 | CASSPTGEEYGYTF | TGCGCCAGCAGCCCGACAGGGGAGGAGTATGGCTACACCTTC
. | TRBJ2-1 | . | TRBV12-3/TRBV12-4 | CASSFGGLNEQFF | TGTGCCAGCAGTTTTGGGGGCCTCAATGAGCAGTTCTTC
TRBD1 | TRBJ1-6 | . | TRBV6-5 | CASRVQGERSPLHF | TGTGCCAGCAGGGTACAGGGGGAGCGGTCACCCCTCCACTTT
. | TRBJ1-2 | . | TRBV24-1 | CATSDSGNYGYTF | TGTGCCACCAGTGATTCAGGGAACTATGGCTACACCTTC
TRBD1 | TRBJ1-1 | . | TRBV4-3 | CASSQTYRGEAFF | TGCGCCAGCAGCCAGACCTACAGGGGAGAAGCTTTCTTT
TRBD2 | TRBJ2-2 | . | TRBV30 | CAWKIGRGWKTGELFF | TGTGCCTGGAAAATTGGGCGGGGGTGGAAAACCGGGGAGCTGTTTTTT
TRBD1 | TRBJ1-1 | . | TRBV18 | CASSPLQGAMNTEAFF | TGTGCCAGCTCACCACTCCAGGGGGCCATGAACACTGAAGCTTTCTTT
. | TRBJ2-1 | . | TRBV2 | CASSEGQGSYNEQFF | TGTGCCAGCAGTGAAGGGCAGGGCTCCTACAATGAGCAGTTCTTC
. | TRBJ1-2 | few | TRBV19 | CASSIGRTPYGYTF | TGTGCCAGTAGTATAGGCAGAACCCCCTATGGCTACACCTTC
. | TRBJ1-1 | . | TRBV27 | CASSPDRLNTEAFF | TGTGCCAGCAGCCCGGACAGACTGAACACTGAAGCTTTCTTT
TRBD2 | TRBJ2-5 | . | TRBV4-1 | CASSQGGTLQETQYF | TGCGCCAGCAGCCAGGGGGGGACCTTACAAGAGACCCAGTACTTC
. | TRBJ2-7 | . | TRBV28 | CASSLSGGSYEQYF | TGTGCCAGCAGTTTATCGGGGGGCAGCTACGAGCAGTACTTC
. | TRBJ2-7 | once | TRBV2 | CASSELSYEQYF | TGTGCCAGCAGTGAATTGAGCTACGAGCAGTACTTC
TRBD1 | TRBJ1-2 | . | TRBV30 | CAWNSRQGSNYGYTF | TGTGCCTGGAACTCCCGACAGGGAAGTAACTATGGCTACACCTTC
. | TRBJ1-6 | . | TRBV7-2 | CASSEQALNSPLHF | TGTGCCAGCAGCGAACAGGCCCTCAATTCACCCCTCCACTTT
TRBD2 | TRBJ2-3 | . | TRBV18 | CASSALLADTQYF | TGTGCCAGCTCAGCTTTACTAGCGGATACGCAGTATTTT
. | TRBJ1-1 | . | TRBV19 | CASSIDRGAGTEAFF | TGTGCCAGTAGTATAGACAGGGGCGCCGGCACTGAAGCTTTCTTT
TRBD1 | TRBJ1-2 | . | TRBV28 | CASSFSDRINGYTF | TGTGCCAGCAGTTTTTCGGACAGGATAAATGGCTACACCTTC
TRBD1 | TRBJ2-2 | . | TRBV19 | CASSRDRGPGELFF | TGTGCCAGTAGTAGGGACAGGGGGCCCGGGGAGCTGTTTTTT
TRBD2 | TRBJ2-3 | once | TRBV4-3 | CASSLRVASGGDDTQYF | TGCGCCAGCAGCCTTAGGGTGGCTAGCGGGGGGGATGATACGCAGTATTTT
TRBD1 | TRBJ1-2 | . | TRBV5-6 | CASSFWDREVYGYTF | TGTGCCAGCAGCTTCTGGGACAGGGAGGTCTATGGCTACACCTTC
. | TRBJ1-6 | once | TRBV7-2 | CASSPWTASNSPLHF | TGTGCCAGCAGCCCATGGACAGCCTCCAATTCACCCCTCCACTTT
. | TRBJ2-2 | . | TRBV27 | CASSFAQGHGELFF | TGTGCCAGCAGTTTCGCACAGGGTCATGGGGAGCTGTTTTTT
. | TRBJ1-2 | . | TRBV7-2 | CASSFRTADYGYTF | TGTGCCAGCAGCTTCCGAACAGCTGATTATGGCTACACCTTC
. | TRBJ1-1 | . | TRBV19 | CASSIGARMNTEAFF | TGTGCCAGTAGTATAGGCGCCCGAATGAACACTGAAGCTTTCTTT
TRBD1 | TRBJ2-7 | . | TRBV19 | CASSRDRGDEQYF | TGTGCCAGTAGTAGGGACAGGGGAGATGAGCAGTACTTC
TRBD1 | TRBJ1-3 | once | TRBV5-1 | CASSLKGAHGNTIYF | TGCGCCAGCAGCTTGAAGGGGGCCCATGGAAACACCATATATTTT
. | TRBJ2-3 | . | TRBV9 | CASTAGMTDTQYF | TGTGCCAGCACGGCGGGGATGACAGATACGCAGTATTTT
TRBD1 | TRBJ2-7 | . | TRBV7-3 | CASSPDRSGYEQYF | TGTGCCAGCAGCCCGGACAGGTCGGGATACGAGCAGTACTTC
. | TRBJ1-6 | . | TRBV28 | CASSFRGRRDSPLHF | TGTGCCAGCAGTTTCCGGGGCCGGAGGGATTCACCCCTCCACTTT
TRBD2 | TRBJ2-1 | . | TRBV5-1 | CASSLVLSGSYNEQFF | TGCGCCAGCAGCTTGGTACTTAGCGGGAGCTACAATGAGCAGTTCTTC
. | TRBJ2-4 | . | TRBV29-1 | CSVGLAMNIQYF | TGCAGCGTTGGCCTAGCCATGAACATTCAGTACTTC
TRBD1 | TRBJ1-2 | . | TRBV14 | CASSNRDRPNYGYTF | TGTGCCAGCAGCAACCGGGACAGACCTAACTATGGCTACACCTTC
TRBD1 | TRBJ1-3 | . | TRBV4-2 | CASSQGDRGNTIYF | TGTGCCAGCAGCCAAGGGGACAGGGGAAACACCATATATTTT
TRBD1 | TRBJ1-4 | few | TRBV11-3 | CASSFPRGMDRHNEKLFF | TGTGCCAGCAGCTTCCCGAGGGGTATGGACAGGCATAATGAAAAACTGTTTTTT
. | TRBJ2-7 | once | TRBV7-9 | CASSLAPDSYEQYF | TGTGCCAGCAGCTTAGCCCCCGACAGCTACGAGCAGTACTTC
TRBD1 | TRBJ1-1 | . | TRBV20-1 | CSASLLDRSLGDTEAFF | TGCAGTGCTAGTCTTTTGGACAGGTCCTTAGGAGACACTGAAGCTTTCTTT
. | TRBJ2-2 | once | TRBV19 | CASSRTENTGELFF | TGTGCCAGTAGCCGAACAGAGAACACCGGGGAGCTGTTTTTT
. | TRBJ1-6 | once | TRBV9 | CASSSDSYSPLHF | TGTGCCAGCAGCTCGGACAGTTATTCACCCCTCCACTTT
. | TRBJ1-5 | . | TRBV21-1 | CASSKVVEMSNQPQHF | TGTGCCAGCAGCAAAGTGGTGGAGATGAGCAATCAGCCCCAGCATTTT
. | TRBJ1-6 | . | TRBV21-1 | CASSYRQGSPLHF | TGTGCCAGCAGCTATAGGCAGGGTTCACCCCTCCACTTT
. | TRBJ1-1 | . | TRBV29-1 | CSVDRARTEAFF | TGCAGCGTTGACAGGGCAAGGACTGAAGCTTTCTTT
TRBD2 | TRBJ2-1 | . | TRBV5-1 | CASSLWAAGGNNEQFF | TGCGCCAGCAGCTTGTGGGCAGCGGGGGGGAACAATGAGCAGTTCTTC
TRBD1 | TRBJ2-7 | . | TRBV5-1 | CASSQHPDRGLGEQYF | TGCGCCAGCAGCCAACATCCTGACAGGGGCTTGGGCGAGCAGTACTTC
TRBD1 | TRBJ2-7 | . | TRBV19 | CASRLHAVIGTGGYEQYF | TGTGCCAGTAGATTGCACGCCGTTATCGGGACAGGGGGCTACGAGCAGTACTTC
TRBD2 | TRBJ2-1 | . | TRBV23-1 | CAHRLAVYNEQFF | TGCGCCCACCGTCTAGCGGTATACAATGAGCAGTTCTTC